A single sample gave rise to the 24 T cell receptor beta chains below, sequenced in a study of graft-versus-host responses after intestinal transplantation. Sequencing used immunoSEQ multiplex PCR; TCRdb keeps in-frame clones, though not all of them. The sample holds over 100,000 clones, 85% to 95% seen once. Their target antigens are unknown. Material: unstimulated CD4+ T cells sorted from spleen or lymph node cells, obtained before intestinal transplant. These receptor sequences come from a human donor who received an intestinal transplant.

The chain links TRBV9 to TRBJ2-6; no clear D. This CDR3 is built from 14 residues. CDR1 and CDR2 from the germline V gene are SGDLS and YYNGEE. The ends were cut back, 3 bases at V and 2 bases at J, with 6 bases in the middle. The CDR3: CASSGNTGANVLTF. CDR3 DNA: TGTGCCAGCAGCGGTAATACTGGGGCCAACGTCCTGACTTTC.

The rearrangement links TRBV5-1 to TRBJ1-5; D is unresolved. Trimming took off 3 bases at V and 6 bases at J, with 10 bases between the two ends. Germline V CDR1 and CDR2: SGHRS, YFSETQ. CDR3 length: 13 amino acids. The CDR3 DNA reads as TGCGCCAGCAGCTCGGAGGGTGGTCAGCCCCAGCATTTT. Encoded protein: CASSSEGGQPQHF.

The rearrangement links TRBV6-6 to TRBJ2-1; no firm D call. Germline V CDR1 and CDR2: MNHNY, SVGAGI (reference sequence). The CDR3 spans 14 residues. V lost 7 bases, J lost 0 bases, and 10 bases lay in between. CDR3 loop: CASNGGFSYNEQFF. DNA for the CDR3: TGTGCCAGCAATGGCGGCTTCTCCTACAATGAGCAGTTCTTC.

This chain's CDR3 is CASSPARNARFGEKLFF. For the CDR3, the DNA is TGTGCCAGCAGCCCGGCTAGAAACGCACGATTCGGGGAAAAACTGTTTTTT. V gene TRBV5-4 combines with J gene TRBJ1-4; D uncertain. In germline, CDR1 is SGHNT, CDR2 YYREEE (reference sequence). The CDR3 extends over 17 amino acids. V shed 4 bases and J shed 8 bases, with 24 bases lying between them. The whole variable domain, filled in from reference TRBV5-4 and TRBJ1-4, reads ETGVTQSPTHLIKTRGQQVTLRCSSQSGHNTVSWYQQALGQGPQFIFQYYREEENGRGNFPPRFSGLQFPNYSSELNVNALELDDSALYLCASSPARNARFGEKLFFGSGTQLSVL.

The chain links TRBV27 to TRBJ2-7; TRBD1 agrees at 7 bases. The length of the CDR3 is 16 residues. With 7 bases clipped from V and 6 bases from J, the junction kept 18 bases outside the gene matches. Germline V gives CDR1 MNHEY, CDR2 SMNVEV (reference sequence). The chain's CDR3 is CASIRRYRGQNGEQYF. In DNA form, the CDR3 reads TGTGCCAGCATCCGAAGGTACAGGGGACAGAACGGCGAGCAGTACTTC.

The V and J genes are TRBV18 and TRBJ1-3, with 7 bases matching TRBD1. The germline CDR1 and CDR2 sequences are KGHSH and LQKENI. V shed 3 bases, J shed 8 bases, and the junction held 13 bases outside the gene matches. There are 16 residues in the CDR3. CDR3 sequence reads: CASSPKARDSRDTIYF. In DNA form, the CDR3 reads TGTGCCAGCTCACCGAAAGCCAGGGACAGTCGAGACACCATATATTTT.

The chain is built from TRBV19 and TRBJ2-7; either TRBD1 or TRBD2 may supply D (5 bases each). The germline gives CDR1 LNHDA, CDR2 SQIVND (reference sequence). Trimming removed 6 bases from V and 3 bases from J, with 12 bases in between. The CDR3 spans 13 residues. CDR3 region: CASSRDGNYEQYF. The CDR3 bases are TGTGCCAGTAGCCGGGACGGAAACTACGAGCAGTACTTC.

This chain uses TRBV4-1 with TRBJ2-5; D remains unclear. This CDR3 contains 14 residues. CDR1 MGHRA and CDR2 YSYEKL come from the germline V gene. V dropped 1 base and J dropped 0 bases, with 6 bases sitting between them. CDR3 coding DNA: TGCGCCAGCAGCCAAGGACCGAACCAAGAGACCCAGTACTTC. It yields the protein CASSQGPNQETQYF.

This chain joins TRBV30 and TRBJ1-1; 7 nucleotides align to TRBD1. V dropped 3 bases and J dropped 2; count of bases not matched to a gene: 6. Germline-derived CDR1 and CDR2 are GTSNPN and SVGIG (reference sequence). The CDR3 totals 14 residues. The CDR3 nucleotides read TGTGCCTGGAGGACCGGGACAGCCAACACTGAAGCTTTCTTT. It encodes CAWRTGTANTEAFF.

The V call is TRBV7-9, the J call TRBJ2-3; 10 nucleotides agree with TRBD2. Germline V lookup: CDR1 SEHNR, CDR2 FQNEAQ (reference sequence). The J segment lost 1 base and the V segment lost 4 bases, leaving 2 bases of the junction unmatched. The CDR3 is 15 amino acids. The CDR3 bases are TGTGCCAGCAGCTCTGGACTAGCGGGCACAGATACGCAGTATTTT. Its translation: CASSSGLAGTDTQYF.

V and J are TRBV18 and TRBJ2-3; 13 bases fit TRBD2. J lost 6 bases, V lost 1 base, and 7 bases had no gene match. Germline-derived CDR1 and CDR2 are KGHSH and LQKENI. The CDR3 extends over 17 amino acids. CDR3 sequence: CASSPLTSGRAGDTQYF. CDR3 nucleotide sequence: TGTGCCAGCTCACCACTCACTAGCGGGAGGGCCGGGGATACGCAGTATTTT.

The chain is built from TRBV7-2 and TRBJ2-7; D gene uncertain. V gave up 5 bases and J gave up 0 bases, with 8 bases separating them. This CDR3 region has 13 residues. Germline-derived CDR1 and CDR2 are SGHTA and FQGNSA. In DNA, the CDR3 is TGTGCCAGCAGCCTACACTACTCCTACGAGCAGTACTTC. Translation: CASSLHYSYEQYF.

The chain employs TRBV28 and TRBJ1-5, with D unclear. Looked up from germline, CDR1 is MDHEN and CDR2 is SYDVKM. This CDR3 contains 12 residues. The germline V and J ends were trimmed by 4 bases and 2 bases, with 3 bases remaining between them. CDR3 amino acids: CASSSGNQPQHF. The CDR3 DNA follows: TGTGCCAGCAGTTCGGGCAATCAGCCCCAGCATTTT.

The gene calls are TRBV7-9 and TRBJ1-1; D is uncertain. CDR3 length: 12 residues. V lost 2 bases and J lost 8, with 9 bases in between. The V gene's germline CDR1 is SEHNR and CDR2 FQNEAQ (reference sequence). The CDR3 coding sequence is TGTGCCAGCAGCTTACGGGTCCTAGAAGCTTTCTTT. Its translation is CASSLRVLEAFF.

The rearrangement uses TRBV28 and TRBJ1-1; no clear D gene. The CDR3 sequence is 13 residues long. Per the germline V gene, CDR1 is MDHEN and CDR2 is SYDVKM. V dropped 1 base and J dropped 3 bases, with 6 bases sitting between them. The CDR3 region has the DNA TGTGCCAGCAGTTTATTGGGGTACACTGAAGCTTTCTTT. Its protein is CASSLLGYTEAFF.

The genes are TRBV19 and TRBJ1-4; possibly TRBD1 for D (6 bases). This CDR3 comprises 14 residues. Looked up from germline, CDR1 is LNHDA and CDR2 is SQIVND (reference sequence). With 8 bases removed from V and 8 bases from J, the gap between germline ends came to 18 bases. The DNA for the CDR3 is TGTGCCAGTCGGAGGGGGGACCCGGGAGAAAAACTGTTTTTT. Translated: CASRRGDPGEKLFF.

This clone occurred once. The chain joins TRBV30 to TRBJ2-5, with 7 positions matching TRBD1. There are 15 residues in the CDR3. Germline CDR1 reads GTSNPN; CDR2 reads SVGIG (reference sequence). Germline trimming cut 3 bases from V and 0 bases from J; bases unmatched to any gene: 7. The CDR3 DNA reads as TGTGCCTGGAGCCCCGGGACAGCGTACCAAGAGACCCAGTACTTC. Its protein product is CAWSPGTAYQETQYF.

The chain has TRBV29-1 and TRBJ1-5; D not certain. The CDR3 is 13 residues long. In germline, CDR1 is SQVTM, CDR2 ANQGSEA. Between the trimmed V and J ends, which lost 4 bases and 7 bases, there was a span of 14 bases. The CDR3 sequence: CSVAQYTGQPQHF. Written as DNA, the CDR3 is TGCAGCGTTGCCCAATACACTGGACAGCCCCAGCATTTT.

The genes are TRBV7-9 and TRBJ1-5; D is perhaps TRBD1 (6 bases). This CDR3 has 14 residues. Looked up from germline, CDR1 is SEHNR and CDR2 is FQNEAQ (reference sequence). Trimming removed 6 bases at V and 5 bases at J, with 14 bases between. The CDR3 is CASRKGGDHQPQHF. For the CDR3, the DNA is TGTGCCAGCAGAAAGGGGGGAGACCATCAGCCCCAGCATTTT.

The chain combines TRBV18 with TRBJ2-5, with D tentatively TRBD2 (5 bases). Trimming pared 1 base from V and 3 bases from J, leaving 6 bases between. Germline CDR1 KGHSH, CDR2 LQKENI. The CDR3 extends over 13 amino acids. The CDR3 sequence: CASSPQEEETQYF. The CDR3 nucleotides are TGTGCCAGCTCACCACAGGAGGAAGAGACCCAGTACTTC.

This clone was recorded only once. This chain uses TRBV21-1 with TRBJ2-2; the tabulated D call, TRBD1, remains unverified against the DNA. TRBV21-1 is a listed pseudogene. CDR3 length equals 13 residues. The CDR3 is CASSNRVCGELFF. As DNA, the CDR3 is TGTGCCAGCAGTAACAGGGTGTGTGGGGAGCTGTTTTTT.

V and J are TRBV10-1 and TRBJ2-1; 9 nucleotides agree with TRBD2. Trimming took 2 bases from V and 10 from J; bases not matched to a gene: 9. The germline V gene encodes CDR1 WNHNN and CDR2 SYGVQD (reference sequence). The CDR3 has 15 amino acids. CDR3 region: CASSEMGLAVGEQFF. The CDR3 bases are TGCGCCAGCAGTGAGATGGGACTAGCTGTTGGCGAGCAGTTCTTC.

The gene calls are TRBV10-3 and TRBJ2-1; 9 nucleotides line up with TRBD2. The CDR3 spans 13 residues. V shed 4 bases and J 7 bases; nucleotides not matched to a gene: 2. Germline-derived CDR1 and CDR2 are ENHRY and SYGVKD. CDR3 amino acids: CAISGREGNEQFF. The CDR3 bases are TGTGCCATCAGTGGGCGGGAGGGGAATGAGCAGTTCTTC.

In nucleotides, the CDR3 is TGCGCCAGCAATCCCACGATTCCCAAAGCGCAGTATTTT. As protein: CASNPTIPKAQYF. V is TRBV23-1 and J is TRBJ2-3; D remains unclear. TRBV23-1 is an ORF, and what it does is uncertain. V lost 7 bases and J lost 10, with 18 bases in between. CDR3 length: 13 residues.